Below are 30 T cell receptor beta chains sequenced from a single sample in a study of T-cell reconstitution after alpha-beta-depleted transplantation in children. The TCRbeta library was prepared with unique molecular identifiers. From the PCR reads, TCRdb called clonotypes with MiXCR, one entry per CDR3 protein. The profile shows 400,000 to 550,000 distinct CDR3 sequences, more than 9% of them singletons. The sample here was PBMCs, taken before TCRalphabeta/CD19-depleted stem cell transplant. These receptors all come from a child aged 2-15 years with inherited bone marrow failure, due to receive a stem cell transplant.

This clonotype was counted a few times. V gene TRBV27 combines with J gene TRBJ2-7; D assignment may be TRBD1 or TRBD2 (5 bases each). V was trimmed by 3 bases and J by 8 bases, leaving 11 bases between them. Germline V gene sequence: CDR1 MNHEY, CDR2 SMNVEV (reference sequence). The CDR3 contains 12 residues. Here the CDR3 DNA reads TGTGCCAGCAGTTTGGGACCTACGAAGCAGTACTTC. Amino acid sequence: CASSLGPTKQYF.

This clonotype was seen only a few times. In DNA form, the CDR3 reads TGTGCCAGCAGCTATACATTCACCGGGGAGCTGTTTTTT. Its translation is CASSYTFTGELFF. The V call is TRBV11-2, the J call TRBJ2-2; D gene uncertain. CDR1 and CDR2 (germline): SGHAT, FQNNGV. The CDR3 length is 13 residues. V was trimmed by 4 bases and J by 4 bases, leaving 7 bases between them.

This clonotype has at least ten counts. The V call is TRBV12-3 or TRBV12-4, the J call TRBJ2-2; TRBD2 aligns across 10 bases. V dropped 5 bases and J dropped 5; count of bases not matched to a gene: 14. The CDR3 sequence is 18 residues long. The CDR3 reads CASSTRLAGEGKTGELFF. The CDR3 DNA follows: TGTGCCAGCAGTACTCGGCTAGCGGGAGAAGGAAAAACCGGGGAGCTGTTTTTT.

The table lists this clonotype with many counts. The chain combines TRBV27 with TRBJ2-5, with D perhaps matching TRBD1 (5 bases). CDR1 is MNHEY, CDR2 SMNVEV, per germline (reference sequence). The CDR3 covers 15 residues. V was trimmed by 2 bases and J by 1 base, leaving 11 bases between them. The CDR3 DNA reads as TGTGCCAGCAGTTTAGAGTTCACAGGCCAAGAGACCCAGTACTTC. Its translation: CASSLEFTGQETQYF.

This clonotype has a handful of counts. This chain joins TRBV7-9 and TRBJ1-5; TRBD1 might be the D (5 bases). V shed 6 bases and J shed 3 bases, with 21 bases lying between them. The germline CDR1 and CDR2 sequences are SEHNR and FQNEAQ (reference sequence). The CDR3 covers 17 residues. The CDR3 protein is CASRKSRGLHHNQPQHF. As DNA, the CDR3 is TGTGCCAGCAGAAAATCTCGGGGGTTGCACCACAATCAGCCCCAGCATTTT.

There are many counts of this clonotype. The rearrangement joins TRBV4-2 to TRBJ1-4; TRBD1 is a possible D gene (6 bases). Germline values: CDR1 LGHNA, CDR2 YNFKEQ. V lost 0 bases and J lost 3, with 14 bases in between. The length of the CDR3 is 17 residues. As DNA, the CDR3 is TGTGCCAGCAGCCAAGAAGGACCAGGGGTAGCTAATGAAAAACTGTTTTTT. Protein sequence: CASSQEGPGVANEKLFF.

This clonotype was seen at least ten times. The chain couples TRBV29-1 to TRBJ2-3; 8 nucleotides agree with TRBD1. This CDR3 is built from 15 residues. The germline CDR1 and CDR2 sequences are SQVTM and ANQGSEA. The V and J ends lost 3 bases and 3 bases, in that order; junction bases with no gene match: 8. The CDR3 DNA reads TGCAGCGTTGAGACCCCAGGGGGCAGAACAGATACGCAGTATTTT. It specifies CSVETPGGRTDTQYF.

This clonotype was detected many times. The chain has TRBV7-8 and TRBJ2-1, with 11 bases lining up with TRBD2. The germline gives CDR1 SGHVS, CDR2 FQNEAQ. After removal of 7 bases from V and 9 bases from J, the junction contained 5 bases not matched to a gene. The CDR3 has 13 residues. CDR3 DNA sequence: TGTGCCAGCAAGACTAGCGGGGAGGGTGAGCAGTTCTTC. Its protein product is CASKTSGEGEQFF.

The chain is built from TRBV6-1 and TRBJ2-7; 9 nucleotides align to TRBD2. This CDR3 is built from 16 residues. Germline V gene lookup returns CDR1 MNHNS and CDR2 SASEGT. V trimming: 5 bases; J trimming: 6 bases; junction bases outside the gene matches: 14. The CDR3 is CASSQTRLAGVFEQYF. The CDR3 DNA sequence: TGTGCCAGCAGTCAAACTCGATTAGCGGGAGTGTTCGAGCAGTACTTC.

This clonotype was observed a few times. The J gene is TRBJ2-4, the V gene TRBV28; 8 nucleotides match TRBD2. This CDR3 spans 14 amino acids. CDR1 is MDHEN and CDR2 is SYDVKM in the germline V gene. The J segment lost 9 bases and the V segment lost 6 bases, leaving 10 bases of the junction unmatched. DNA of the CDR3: TGTGCCAGCAGGCCCGGGACTAGACTTTTCATTCAGTACTTC. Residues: CASRPGTRLFIQYF.

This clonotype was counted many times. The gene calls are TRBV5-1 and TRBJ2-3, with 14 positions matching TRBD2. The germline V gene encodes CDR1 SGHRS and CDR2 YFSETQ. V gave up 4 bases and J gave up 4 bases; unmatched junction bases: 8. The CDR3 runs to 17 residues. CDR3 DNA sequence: TGCGCCAGCAGCGAGACTAGCGGGAGGGCCTGGTCAGATACGCAGTATTTT. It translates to CASSETSGRAWSDTQYF.

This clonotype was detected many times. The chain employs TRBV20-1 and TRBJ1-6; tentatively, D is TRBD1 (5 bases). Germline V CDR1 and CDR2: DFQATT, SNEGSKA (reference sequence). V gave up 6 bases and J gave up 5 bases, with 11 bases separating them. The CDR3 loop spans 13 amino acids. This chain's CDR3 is CSARGPNNSPLHF. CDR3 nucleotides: TGCAGTGCGAGGGGACCGAATAATTCACCCCTCCACTTT.

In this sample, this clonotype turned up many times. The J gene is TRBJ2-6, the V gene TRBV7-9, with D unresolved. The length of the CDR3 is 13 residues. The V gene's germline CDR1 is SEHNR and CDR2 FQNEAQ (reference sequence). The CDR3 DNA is TGTGGCGGAACCCTCTCTGGGGCCAACGTCCTGACTTTC. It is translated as CGGTLSGANVLTF. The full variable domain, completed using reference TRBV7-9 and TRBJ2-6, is DTGVSQNPRHKITKRGQNVTFRCDPISEHNRLYWYRQTLGQGPEFLTYFQNEAQLEKSRLLSDRFSAERPKGSFSTLEIQRTEQGDSAMYLCGGTLSGANVLTFGAGSRLTVL.

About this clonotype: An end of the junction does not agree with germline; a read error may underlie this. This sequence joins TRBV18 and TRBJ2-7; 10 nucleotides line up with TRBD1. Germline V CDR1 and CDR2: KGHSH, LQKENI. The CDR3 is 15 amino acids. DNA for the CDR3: TGTGCCAGCTTGCAACCGGGACAGGGGTCGTACGCGCAGTACTTC. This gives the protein CASLQPGQGSYAQYF.

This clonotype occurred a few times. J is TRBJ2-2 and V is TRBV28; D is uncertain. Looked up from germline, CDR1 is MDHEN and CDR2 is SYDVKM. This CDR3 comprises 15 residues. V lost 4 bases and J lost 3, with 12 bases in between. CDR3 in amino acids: CASSYSRGDTGELFF. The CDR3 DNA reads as TGTGCCAGCAGTTATTCAAGAGGAGACACCGGGGAGCTGTTTTTT. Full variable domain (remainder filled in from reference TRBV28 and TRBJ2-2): DVKVTQSSRYLVKRTGEKVFLECVQDMDHENMFWYRQDPGLGLRLIYFSYDVKMKEKGDIPEGYSVSREKKERFSLILESASTNQTSMYLCASSYSRGDTGELFFGEGSRLTVL.

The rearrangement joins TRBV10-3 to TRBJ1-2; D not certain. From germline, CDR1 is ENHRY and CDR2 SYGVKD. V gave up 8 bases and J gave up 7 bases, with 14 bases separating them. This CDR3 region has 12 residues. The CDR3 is CAIGPGPSGYTF. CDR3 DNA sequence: TGTGCCATCGGCCCCGGGCCCTCTGGCTACACCTTC.

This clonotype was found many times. The CDR3, as DNA: TGCGCCAGCAGCCAAGAAGTCAGGGGCACCGGGGAGCTGTTTTTT. Protein sequence: CASSQEVRGTGELFF. This rearrangement joins TRBV4-3 to TRBJ2-2, with D tentatively TRBD1 (6 bases). The germline CDR1 and CDR2 sequences are LGHNA and YSLEER. V gave up 0 bases and J gave up 4 bases, with 9 bases separating them. The CDR3 totals 15 residues.

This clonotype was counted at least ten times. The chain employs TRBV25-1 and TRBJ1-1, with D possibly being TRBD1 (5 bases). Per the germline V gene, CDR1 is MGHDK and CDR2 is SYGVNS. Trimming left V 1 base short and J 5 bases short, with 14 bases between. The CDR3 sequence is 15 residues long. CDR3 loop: CASSEWVKGRTEAFF. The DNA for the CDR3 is TGTGCCAGCAGTGAATGGGTCAAGGGGAGGACTGAAGCTTTCTTT.

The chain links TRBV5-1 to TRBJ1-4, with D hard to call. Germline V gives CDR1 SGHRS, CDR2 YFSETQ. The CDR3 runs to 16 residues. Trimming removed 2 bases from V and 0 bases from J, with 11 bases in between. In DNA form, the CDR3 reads TGCGCCAGCAGCTTTCAAGGGATCCCAACTAATGAAAAACTGTTTTTT. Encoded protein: CASSFQGIPTNEKLFF.

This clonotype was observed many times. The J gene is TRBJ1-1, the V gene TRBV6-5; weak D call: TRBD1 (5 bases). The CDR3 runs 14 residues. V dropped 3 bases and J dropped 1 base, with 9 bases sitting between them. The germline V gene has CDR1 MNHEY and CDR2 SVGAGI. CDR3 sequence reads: CASSYTQGNTEAFF. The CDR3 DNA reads TGTGCCAGCAGTTATACTCAGGGGAACACTGAAGCTTTCTTT.

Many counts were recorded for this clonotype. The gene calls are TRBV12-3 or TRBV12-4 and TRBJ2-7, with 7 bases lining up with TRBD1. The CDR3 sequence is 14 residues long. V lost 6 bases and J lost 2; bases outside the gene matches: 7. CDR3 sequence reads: CASSPFTGAYEQYF. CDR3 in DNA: TGTGCCAGCAGCCCCTTTACAGGGGCCTACGAGCAGTACTTC.

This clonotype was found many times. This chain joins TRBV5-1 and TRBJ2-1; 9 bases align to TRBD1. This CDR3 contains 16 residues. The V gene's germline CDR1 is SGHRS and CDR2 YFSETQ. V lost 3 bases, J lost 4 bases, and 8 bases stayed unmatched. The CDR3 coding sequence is TGCGCCAGCAGCTGGGGAGGACAGGGGTTATACAATGAGCAGTTCTTC. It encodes CASSWGGQGLYNEQFF.

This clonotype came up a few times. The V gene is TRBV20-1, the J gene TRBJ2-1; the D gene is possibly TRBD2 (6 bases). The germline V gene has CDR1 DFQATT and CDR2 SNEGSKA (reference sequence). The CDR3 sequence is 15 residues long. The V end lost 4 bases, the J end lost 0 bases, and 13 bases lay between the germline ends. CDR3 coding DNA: TGCAGTGCTAAGCTGACTAGTAGCTCCTACAATGAGCAGTTCTTC. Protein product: CSAKLTSSSYNEQFF.

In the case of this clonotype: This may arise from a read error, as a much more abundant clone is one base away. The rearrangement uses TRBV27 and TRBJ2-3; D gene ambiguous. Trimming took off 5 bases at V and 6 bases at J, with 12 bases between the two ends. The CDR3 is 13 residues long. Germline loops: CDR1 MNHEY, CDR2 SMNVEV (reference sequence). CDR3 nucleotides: TGTGCCAGCAGTCCGAGCTCGTACGATACGCAGTATTTT. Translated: CASSPSSYDTQYF.

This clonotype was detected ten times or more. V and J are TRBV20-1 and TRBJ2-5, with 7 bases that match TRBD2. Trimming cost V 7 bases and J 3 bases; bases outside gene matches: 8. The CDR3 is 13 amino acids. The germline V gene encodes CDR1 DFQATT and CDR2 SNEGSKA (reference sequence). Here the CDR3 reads CSVSRSGEETQYF. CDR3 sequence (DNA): TGCAGTGTCAGCCGAAGCGGGGAAGAGACCCAGTACTTC.

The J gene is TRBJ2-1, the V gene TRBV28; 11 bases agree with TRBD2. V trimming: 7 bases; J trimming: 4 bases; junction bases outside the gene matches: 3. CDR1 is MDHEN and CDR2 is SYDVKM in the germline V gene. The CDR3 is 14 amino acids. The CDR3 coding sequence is TGTGCCAGCAAATTAGCGGGAGGGTACAATGAGCAGTTCTTC. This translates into CASKLAGGYNEQFF.

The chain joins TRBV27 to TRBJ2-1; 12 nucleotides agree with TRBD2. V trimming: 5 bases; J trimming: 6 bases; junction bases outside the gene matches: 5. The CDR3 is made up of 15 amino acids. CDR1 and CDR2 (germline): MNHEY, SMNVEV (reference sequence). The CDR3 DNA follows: TGTGCCAGCAGTCACGGGACTAGCGGGTCCAATGAGCAGTTCTTC. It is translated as CASSHGTSGSNEQFF.

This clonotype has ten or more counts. The CDR3 sequence is CASSLDTAAQYF. The CDR3 bases are TGTGCCAGCAGCTTAGATACGGCGGCCCAGTACTTC. V and J are TRBV11-2 and TRBJ2-5, with D unresolved. Germline assignment: CDR1 SGHAT and CDR2 FQNNGV. CDR3 length: 12 amino acids. Trimming left V 0 bases short and J 9 bases short, with 8 bases between.

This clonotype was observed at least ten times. This CDR3 reads CASSPGLGLGRFF. CDR3 nucleotide sequence: TGTGCCAGCTCACCGGGACTAGGACTAGGGCGGTTCTTC. The rearrangement joins TRBV18 to TRBJ2-1; 8 positions match TRBD2. Germline assignment: CDR1 KGHSH and CDR2 LQKENI. J gave up 15 bases and V 3 bases, and 10 bases lay outside the gene matches. CDR3 length: 13 amino acids.

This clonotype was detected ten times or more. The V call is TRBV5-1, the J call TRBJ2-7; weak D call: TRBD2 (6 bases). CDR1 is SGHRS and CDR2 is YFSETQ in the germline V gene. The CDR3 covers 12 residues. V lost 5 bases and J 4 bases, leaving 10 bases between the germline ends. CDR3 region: CASRPSAYEQYF. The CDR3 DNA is TGCGCCAGCAGGCCTAGCGCGTACGAGCAGTACTTC.